The 8 T cell receptor beta chains listed next were all sequenced from one sample in a study of T cell repertoires in ileal Crohn's disease. Repertoires were generated with immunoSEQ multiplex PCR, while TCRdb's copy carries only in-frame clones and drops some. The profile shows 15,000 or so clones, 80% to 90% of them singletons. Specimen: ileal tissue. These receptors originate from an adult with Crohn's disease.

The sample holds a few counts of this clone. The chain combines TRBV29-1 with TRBJ2-3, with 8 positions matching TRBD2. Trimming took 6 bases from V and 1 from J; bases not matched to a gene: 9. Germline V lookup: CDR1 SQVTM, CDR2 ANQGSEA. This CDR3 is built from 15 residues. The CDR3, as DNA: TGCAGCGTCCTCCCGGGGGGGGTCGGCACAGATACGCAGTATTTT. Translation: CSVLPGGVGTDTQYF.

In the case of this clone: Germline and junction disagree at one end, which may indicate a read error. The chain uses TRBV6-6 and TRBJ1-1; 10 positions agree with TRBD1. CDR3 size: 16 residues. Germline values: CDR1 MNHNY, CDR2 SVGAGI (reference sequence). The CDR3 sequence: CASKTGQGELNAEAFF. CDR3 nucleotides: TGTGCCAGCAAAACAGGACAGGGGGAGCTGAACGCTGAAGCTTTCTTT.

This clone was observed once. V is TRBV15 and J is TRBJ2-3, with 9 bases identical to TRBD1. In germline, CDR1 is LNHNV, CDR2 YYDKDF (reference sequence). The V gene end was trimmed by 0 bases and the J gene end by 3 bases; junction bases not matched to a gene: 4. CDR3 length: 16 residues. The CDR3 nucleotides are TGTGCCACCAGCAGAGATACAGGACAGGGGACAGATACGCAGTATTTT. It specifies CATSRDTGQGTDTQYF.

This clone was observed a single time. V and J are TRBV18 and TRBJ1-1; 11 bases map to TRBD1. V was pared by 5 bases and J by 4 bases, with 3 bases of the junction left unmatched. CDR1 is KGHSH, CDR2 LQKENI, per germline. This CDR3 contains 14 residues. The CDR3 region has the DNA TGTGCCAGCTCATCAGGACAGGGGGCCACTGAAGCTTTCTTT. It encodes CASSSGQGATEAFF.

This chain links TRBV7-9 with TRBJ1-1; weak D call: TRBD1 (6 bases). V lost 6 bases to trimming and J lost 10 bases, with 15 bases between them. Germline values: CDR1 SEHNR, CDR2 FQNEAQ (reference sequence). This CDR3 has 12 residues. CDR3 nucleotides: TGTGCCAGCAGACCTGGACAGAGGACAGCTTTCTTT. This translates into CASRPGQRTAFF. Based on the CDR3 plus reference TRBV7-9 and TRBJ1-1, the full variable domain is DTGVSQNPRHKITKRGQNVTFRCDPISEHNRLYWYRQTLGQGPEFLTYFQNEAQLEKSRLLSDRFSAERPKGSFSTLEIQRTEQGDSAMYLCASRPGQRTAFFGQGTRLTVV.

This clone appeared a single time. The chain carries TRBV5-1 and TRBJ2-7; 10 bases are a match to TRBD2. Germline V gene sequence: CDR1 SGHRS, CDR2 YFSETQ. The V gene end was trimmed by 4 bases and the J gene end by 5 bases; junction bases not matched to a gene: 6. The CDR3 has 14 amino acids. The CDR3 protein is CASSEGLAFDEQYF. CDR3 in DNA: TGCGCCAGCAGCGAGGGACTAGCGTTCGACGAGCAGTACTTC.

This chain connects TRBV7-2 to TRBJ2-3; the D gene is possibly TRBD2 (6 bases). This CDR3 spans 14 amino acids. V was shortened by 5 bases and J by 4 bases, with 13 bases between the two germline ends. The germline V gene encodes CDR1 SGHTA and CDR2 FQGNSA. The CDR3 DNA is TGTGCCAGCAGCCGCCGGTGGGGGGCAGATACGCAGTATTTT. As protein: CASSRRWGADTQYF. Drawing the rest from reference TRBV7-2 and TRBJ2-3, the complete variable domain is GAGVSQSPSNKVTEKGKDVELRCDPISGHTALYWYRQSLGQGLEFLIYFQGNSAPDKSGLPSDRFSAERTGGSVSTLTIQRTQQEDSAVYLCASSRRWGADTQYFGPGTRLTVL.

This clone was observed a single time. This chain joins TRBV5-1 and TRBJ2-3, with TRBD2 matching 10 bases. Germline V CDR1 and CDR2: SGHRS, YFSETQ. The CDR3 covers 17 residues. J was trimmed by 2 bases and V by 2 bases; bases with no gene match: 8. CDR3 amino acids: CASSFLSSGSLTDTQYF. CDR3 DNA sequence: TGCGCCAGCAGCTTCCTGTCTAGCGGGAGCCTCACAGATACGCAGTATTTT.